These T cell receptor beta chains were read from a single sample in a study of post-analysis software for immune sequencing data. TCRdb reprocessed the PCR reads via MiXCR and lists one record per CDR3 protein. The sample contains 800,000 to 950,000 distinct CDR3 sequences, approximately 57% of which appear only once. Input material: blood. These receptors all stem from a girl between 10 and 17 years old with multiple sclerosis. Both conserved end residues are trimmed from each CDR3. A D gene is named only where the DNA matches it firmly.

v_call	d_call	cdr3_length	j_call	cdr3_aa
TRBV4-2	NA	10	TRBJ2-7	ASSYIADEQY
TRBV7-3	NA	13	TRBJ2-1	ASSPYPSRVDEQF
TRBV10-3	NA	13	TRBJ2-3	AISEAGLSTDTQY
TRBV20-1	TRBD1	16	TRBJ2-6	SARDRDRGHSGANVLT
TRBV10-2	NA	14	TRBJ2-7	ASSESSGTDPYEQY
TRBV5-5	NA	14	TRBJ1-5	ASSIVETARDQPQH
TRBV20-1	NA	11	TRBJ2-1	SARQTRNNEQF
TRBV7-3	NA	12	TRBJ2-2	ASSLTSPTGELF
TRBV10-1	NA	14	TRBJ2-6	ASSAEPSSGANVLT
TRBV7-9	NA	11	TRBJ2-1	ASSPGPWDEQF
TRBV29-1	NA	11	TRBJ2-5	SVEDTYRETQY
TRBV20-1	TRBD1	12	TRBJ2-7	SASTGVKPPEQY
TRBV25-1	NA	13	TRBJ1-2	ASSELGQGNGGYT
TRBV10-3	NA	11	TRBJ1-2	AISPRDTHGYT
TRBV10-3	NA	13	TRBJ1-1	AISESPTGINEAF
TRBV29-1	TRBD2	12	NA	SAGPELAVYEQY
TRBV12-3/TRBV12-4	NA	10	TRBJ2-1	ASSSYVKEQF
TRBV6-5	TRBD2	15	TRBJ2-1	ASSYPKRGDPYNEQF
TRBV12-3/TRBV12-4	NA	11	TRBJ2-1	ASSYSSYNEQF
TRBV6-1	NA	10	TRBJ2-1	ASKTGYNEQF
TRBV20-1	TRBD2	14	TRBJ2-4	SASGGNPNAKNIQY
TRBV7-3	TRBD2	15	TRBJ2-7	ASSLTISGGGYNEQY
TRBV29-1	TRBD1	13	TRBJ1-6	SDRDREDYNSPLH
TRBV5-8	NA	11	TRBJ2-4	ASHQLAKNIQY
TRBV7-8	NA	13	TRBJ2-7	ASSLRRGTPGEQY
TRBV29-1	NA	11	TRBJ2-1	SVLGARRNEQF
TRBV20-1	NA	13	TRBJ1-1	SAHRVDVMNTEAF
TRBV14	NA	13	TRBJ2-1	ASSQASAGWTEQF
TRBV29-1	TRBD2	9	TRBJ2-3	SASGRDTQY
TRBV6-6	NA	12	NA	ASSWGTSTYEQY
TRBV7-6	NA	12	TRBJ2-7	ASSLAEVSYEQY
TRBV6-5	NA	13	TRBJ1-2	ASSYSGVKGYGYT
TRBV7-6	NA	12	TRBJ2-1	ASSFSGGENEQF
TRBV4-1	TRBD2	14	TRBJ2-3	ASSQATGLPTDTQY
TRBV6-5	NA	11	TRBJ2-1	ASRSFGADGQF
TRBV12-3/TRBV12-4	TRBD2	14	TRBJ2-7	ASSLPRTSSSYEQY
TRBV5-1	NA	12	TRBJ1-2	ASSLEGGARGYT
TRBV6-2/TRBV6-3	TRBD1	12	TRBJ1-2	ASRPGQAGYGYT
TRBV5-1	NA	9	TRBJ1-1	ASSLGPEAF
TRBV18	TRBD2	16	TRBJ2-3	ASSPRARPSGGTDTQY
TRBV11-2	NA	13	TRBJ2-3	ASSLIMTVTDTQY
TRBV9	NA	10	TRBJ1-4	ASSVRDEKLF
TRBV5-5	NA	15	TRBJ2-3	ASSPRRGRSFPDTQY
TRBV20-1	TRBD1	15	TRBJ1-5	SARTGALRRGGQPQH
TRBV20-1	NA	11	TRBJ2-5	SARDLWRETQY
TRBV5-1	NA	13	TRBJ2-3	ASSQIRDNTDTQY